Shown below are 9 T cell receptor beta chains from a single sample sequenced in a study of cytomegalovirus exposure and HLA in healthy donors. The PCR had 60 Vbeta and 13 Jbeta primers. Sequenced by immunoSEQ multiplex PCR; TCRdb stores in-frame clones only, minus some. The table includes 130,000 or so clones, approximately 82% detected once. The sample consisted of PBMCs. These receptors were obtained from a man in his forties in good health and CMV-seronegative.

This clone has a handful of counts. V usage is TRBV4-2 and J usage is TRBJ1-6; tentative D call: TRBD1 (5 bases). The ends were cut back, 3 bases at V and 6 bases at J, with 18 bases in the middle. This CDR3 region has 17 residues. Per the germline V gene, CDR1 is LGHNA and CDR2 is YNFKEQ. CDR3 protein: CASSHASQGYANSPLHF. The CDR3 DNA follows: TGTGCCAGCAGCCATGCTTCGCAGGGATATGCTAATTCACCCCTCCACTTT.

The chain links TRBV6-1 to TRBJ2-5, with 16 bases aligning to TRBD2. The CDR3 loop spans 16 amino acids. The V gene end was trimmed by 8 bases and the J gene end by 5 bases; junction bases not matched to a gene: 8. Germline assignment: CDR1 MNHNS and CDR2 SASEGT. Here the CDR3 DNA reads TGTGCCAGCGGTGGGACTAGCGGGGGGGCAGGTGAGACCCAGTACTTC. Protein product: CASGGTSGGAGETQYF.

This clone was observed once. This chain links TRBV15 with TRBJ2-7; perhaps TRBD1 as D (5 bases). CDR3 length: 14 residues. Germline assignment: CDR1 LNHNV and CDR2 YYDKDF (reference sequence). V lost 5 bases to trimming and J lost 2 bases, with 13 bases between them. CDR3 nucleotide sequence: TGTGCCACCAGCGAAGGACATGGCACCTACGAGCAGTACTTC. Its translation: CATSEGHGTYEQYF.

This chain links TRBV5-1 with TRBJ2-5; 9 bases line up with TRBD1. The CDR3 extends over 15 amino acids. Germline V gives CDR1 SGHRS, CDR2 YFSETQ. V lost 7 bases, J lost 4 bases, and 11 bases stayed unmatched. In nucleotides, the CDR3 is TGCGCCAGCTCAAGCGGGACAGGGATATCAGAGACCCAGTACTTC. Translating gives CASSSGTGISETQYF.

About this clone: This specimen includes other DNA sequences encoding the same CDR3. The genes are TRBV9 and TRBJ2-5, with TRBD1 matching over 7 bases. The V gene end was trimmed by 0 bases and the J gene end by 2 bases; junction bases not matched to a gene: 1. This CDR3 is 14 amino acids long. Germline loops: CDR1 SGDLS, CDR2 YYNGEE. CDR3 protein: CASSVGTGQETQYF. The CDR3 bases are TGTGCCAGCAGCGTAGGGACAGGTCAAGAGACCCAGTACTTC.

The CDR3 here is CAGSSSGGSREQFF. The CDR3 nucleotides are TGTGCCGGCTCTTCTAGCGGGGGAAGTCGGGAGCAGTTCTTC. The rearrangement links TRBV6-6 to TRBJ2-1, with 10 bases identical to TRBD2. The ends lost 11 bases at V and 10 bases at J; junction bases unmatched: 14. Per the germline V gene, CDR1 is MNHNY and CDR2 is SVGAGI (reference sequence). CDR3 length: 14 residues.

This clone was recorded only once. The V gene is TRBV11-2, the J gene TRBJ1-1; tentatively, D is TRBD1 (5 bases). Germline V gene lookup returns CDR1 SGHAT and CDR2 FQNNGV. This CDR3 contains 18 residues. V was cut by 1 base and J by 1 base, with 19 bases left in between. CDR3 nucleotides: TGTGCCAGCAGCTTAGGGTCGCGGGAGGGCGACAGGAACACTGAAGCTTTCTTT. Protein: CASSLGSREGDRNTEAFF. Combining the CDR3 with reference TRBV11-2 and TRBJ1-1 gives the whole variable domain EAGVAQSPRYKIIEKRQSVAFWCNPISGHATLYWYQQILGQGPKLLIQFQNNGVVDDSQLPKDRFSAERLKGVDSTLKIQPAKLEDSAVYLCASSLGSREGDRNTEAFFGQGTRLTVV.

The chain recombines TRBV11-2 with TRBJ2-7; 7 bases fit TRBD2. The J segment lost 6 bases and the V segment lost 6 bases, leaving 14 bases of the junction unmatched. Germline CDR1 is SGHAT and CDR2 is FQNNGV. This CDR3 has 15 residues. The CDR3 region has the DNA TGTGCCAGCAGTTTTGGGGCGGGAGTGCGGGGCGAGCAGTACTTC. It encodes CASSFGAGVRGEQYF.

A remark on this clone: The junction differs from germline at one of its ends, possibly a read error. The rearrangement joins TRBV6-5 to TRBJ1-2, with D uncertain. Germline values: CDR1 MNHEY, CDR2 SVGAGI. The CDR3 contains 16 residues. CDR3 nucleotides: TGTACCAGCAGTTACCAGGTCGGCGAAGGGAGCTATGGCTACACCTTC. It codes for CTSSYQVGEGSYGYTF.